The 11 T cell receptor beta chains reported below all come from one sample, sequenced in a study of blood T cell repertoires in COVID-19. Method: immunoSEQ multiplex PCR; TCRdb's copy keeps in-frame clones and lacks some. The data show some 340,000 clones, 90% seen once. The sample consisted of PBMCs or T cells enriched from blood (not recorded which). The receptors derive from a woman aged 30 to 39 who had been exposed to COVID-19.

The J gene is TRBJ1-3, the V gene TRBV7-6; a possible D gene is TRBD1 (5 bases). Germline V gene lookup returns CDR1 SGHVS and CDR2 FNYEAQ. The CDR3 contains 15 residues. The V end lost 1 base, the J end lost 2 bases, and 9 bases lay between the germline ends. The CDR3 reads CASSLESRAGNTIYF. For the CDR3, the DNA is TGTGCCAGCAGCTTAGAATCCAGGGCTGGAAACACCATATATTTT.

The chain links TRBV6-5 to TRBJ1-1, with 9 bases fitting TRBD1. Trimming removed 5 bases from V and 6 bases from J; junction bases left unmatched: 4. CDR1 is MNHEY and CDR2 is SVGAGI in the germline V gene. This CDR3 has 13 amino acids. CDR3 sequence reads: CASSTGTGSEAFF. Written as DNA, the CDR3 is TGTGCCAGCAGTACCGGGACAGGGTCTGAAGCTTTCTTT.

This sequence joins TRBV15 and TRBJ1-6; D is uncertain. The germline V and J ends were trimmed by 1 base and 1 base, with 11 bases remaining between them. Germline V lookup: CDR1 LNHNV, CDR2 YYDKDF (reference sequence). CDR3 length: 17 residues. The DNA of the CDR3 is TGTGCCACCAGCAGAGCCCCAGGAAGGTCCTATAATTCACCCCTCCACTTT. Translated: CATSRAPGRSYNSPLHF.

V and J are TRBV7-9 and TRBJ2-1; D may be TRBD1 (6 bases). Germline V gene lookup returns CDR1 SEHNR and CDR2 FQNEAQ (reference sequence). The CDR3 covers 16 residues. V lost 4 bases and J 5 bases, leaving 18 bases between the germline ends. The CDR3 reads CASSSNRERFNNEQFF. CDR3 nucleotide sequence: TGTGCCAGCAGCTCCAACAGGGAGAGATTCAACAATGAGCAGTTCTTC.

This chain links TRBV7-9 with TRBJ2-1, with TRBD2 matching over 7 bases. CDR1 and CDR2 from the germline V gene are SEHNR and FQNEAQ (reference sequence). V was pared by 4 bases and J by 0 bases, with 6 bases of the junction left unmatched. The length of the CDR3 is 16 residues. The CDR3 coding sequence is TGTGCCAGCAGCTCGACCGGGACTAACTCCTACAATGAGCAGTTCTTC. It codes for CASSSTGTNSYNEQFF.

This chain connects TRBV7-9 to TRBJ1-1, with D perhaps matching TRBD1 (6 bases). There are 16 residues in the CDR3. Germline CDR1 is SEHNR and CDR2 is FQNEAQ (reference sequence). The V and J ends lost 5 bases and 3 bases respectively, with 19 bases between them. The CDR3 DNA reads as TGTGCCAGCAGCCATAACGCGTACAGGGTCGACACTGAAGCTTTCTTT. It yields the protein CASSHNAYRVDTEAFF.

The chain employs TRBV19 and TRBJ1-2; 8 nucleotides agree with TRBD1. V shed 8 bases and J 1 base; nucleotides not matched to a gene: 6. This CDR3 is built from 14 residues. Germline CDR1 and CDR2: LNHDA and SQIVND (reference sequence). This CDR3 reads CASHRGYGNYGYTF. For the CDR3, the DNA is TGTGCCAGTCACAGGGGGTACGGTAACTATGGCTACACCTTC.

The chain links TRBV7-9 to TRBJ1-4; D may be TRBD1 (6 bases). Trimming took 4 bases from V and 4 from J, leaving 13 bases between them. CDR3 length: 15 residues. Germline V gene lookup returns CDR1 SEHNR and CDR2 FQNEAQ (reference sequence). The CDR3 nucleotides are TGTGCCAGCAGCTCCTCACAGGGCTATAATGAAAAACTGTTTTTT. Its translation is CASSSSQGYNEKLFF.

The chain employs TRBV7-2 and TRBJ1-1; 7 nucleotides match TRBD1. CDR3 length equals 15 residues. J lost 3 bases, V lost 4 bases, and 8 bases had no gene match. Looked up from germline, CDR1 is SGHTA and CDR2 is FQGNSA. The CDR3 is CASSWNRGEYTEAFF. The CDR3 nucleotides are TGTGCCAGCAGCTGGAACAGGGGAGAGTACACTGAAGCTTTCTTT.

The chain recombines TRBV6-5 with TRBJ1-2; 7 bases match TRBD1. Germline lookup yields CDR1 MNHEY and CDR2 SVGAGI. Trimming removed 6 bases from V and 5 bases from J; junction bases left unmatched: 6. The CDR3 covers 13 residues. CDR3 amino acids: CASSSTGIYGYTF. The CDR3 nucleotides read TGTGCCAGCAGCTCGACAGGGATTTATGGCTACACCTTC.

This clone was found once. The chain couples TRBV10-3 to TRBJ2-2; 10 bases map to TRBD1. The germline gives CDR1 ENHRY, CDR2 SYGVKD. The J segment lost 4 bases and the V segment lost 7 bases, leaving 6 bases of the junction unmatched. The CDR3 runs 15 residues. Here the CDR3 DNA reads TGTGCCATCAAACGACAGGGGGCAGGCACCGGGGAGCTGTTTTTT. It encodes CAIKRQGAGTGELFF.